The 12 T cell receptor beta chains in this list originate from one sample, sequenced in a study of blood T cell repertoires in COVID-19. Here immunoSEQ multiplex PCR was the method, and the copy in TCRdb shows in-frame clones only, minus some. The data contain just over 35,000 clones, roughly 87% of them singletons. What was sequenced was peripheral blood. These receptors all come from a man aged 60 to 69 with acute or convalescent COVID-19.

The chain employs TRBV19 and TRBJ1-1; D not certain. The CDR3 is 14 residues long. V gave up 4 bases and J gave up 7 bases, with 16 bases separating them. In germline, CDR1 is LNHDA, CDR2 SQIVND (reference sequence). The chain's CDR3 is CASSSGGERIEAFF. In DNA, the CDR3 is TGTGCCAGTAGTAGCGGCGGGGAAAGAATTGAAGCTTTCTTT.

The chain joins TRBV5-6 to TRBJ1-6, with D hard to call. The germline V and J ends were trimmed by 1 base and 9 bases, with 17 bases remaining between them. The V gene's germline CDR1 is SGHDT and CDR2 YYEEEE. The CDR3 spans 16 residues. The CDR3 nucleotides read TGTGCCAGCAGCTTGTTCGGTCCCCCCTCAGGTTCACCCCTCCACTTT. Protein: CASSLFGPPSGSPLHF.

The rearrangement uses TRBV7-8 and TRBJ2-7; D is undetermined. Trimming cost V 3 bases and J 2 bases, with 11 bases left between them. Germline values: CDR1 SGHVS, CDR2 FQNEAQ. The CDR3 is 14 amino acids. The CDR3 sequence: CASSFELGPYEQYF. In DNA, the CDR3 is TGTGCCAGCAGCTTCGAATTGGGCCCCTACGAGCAGTACTTC.

The rearrangement uses TRBV7-8 and TRBJ2-6; TRBD2 agrees at 8 bases. Germline V gene sequence: CDR1 SGHVS, CDR2 FQNEAQ. V was pared by 5 bases and J by 0 bases, with 6 bases of the junction left unmatched. The CDR3 is 17 amino acids. The CDR3 region has the DNA TGTGCCAGCAGCCTCACGGGAGGGGGCTCTGGGGCCAACGTCCTGACTTTC. Its translation: CASSLTGGGSGANVLTF.

In its sample, this clone was seen a few times. The chain carries TRBV5-6 and TRBJ2-2, with TRBD2 matching over 12 bases. With V trimmed by 5 bases and J by 5 bases, 10 bases remained unmatched. The CDR3 is made up of 17 amino acids. Germline V CDR1 and CDR2: SGHDT, YYEEEE. The CDR3 nucleotides read TGTGCCAGCAGTTTTACTCTAGCGGGAGGGATGACCGGGGAGCTGTTTTTT. Its translation: CASSFTLAGGMTGELFF.

The rearrangement joins TRBV14 to TRBJ2-2, with 7 bases lining up with TRBD1. Germline assignment: CDR1 SGHDN and CDR2 FVKESK. The junction had 10 bases not matched to a gene; V was cut back by 4 bases and J by 5 bases. The CDR3 contains 16 residues. CDR3 region: CASSPRTGRGTGELFF. DNA of the CDR3: TGTGCCAGCAGCCCCAGGACAGGTCGCGGTACCGGGGAGCTGTTTTTT.

The V gene is TRBV5-1, the J gene TRBJ1-1; 8 nucleotides line up with TRBD1. CDR3 size: 14 residues. Germline values: CDR1 SGHRS, CDR2 YFSETQ. The J segment lost 6 bases and the V segment lost 0 bases, leaving 4 bases of the junction unmatched. The CDR3 loop reads CASSLGQGAAEAFF. The CDR3 DNA reads as TGCGCCAGCAGCTTGGGTCAGGGGGCGGCTGAAGCTTTCTTT.

The rearrangement uses TRBV18 and TRBJ2-5, with TRBD2 as a possible D gene (5 bases). V lost 0 bases, J lost 4 bases, and 9 bases lay in between. This CDR3 is 14 amino acids long. Per the germline V gene, CDR1 is KGHSH and CDR2 is LQKENI. CDR3 region: CASSPPPGSETQYF. The CDR3 coding sequence is TGTGCCAGCTCACCACCCCCGGGGTCAGAGACCCAGTACTTC.

This CDR3 is CASSEGGRAYEQYF. The CDR3 bases are TGTGCCAGCAGTGAAGGAGGCAGAGCCTACGAGCAGTACTTC. This sequence joins TRBV6-1 and TRBJ2-7; no firm D call. The V end lost 1 base, the J end lost 2 bases, and 9 bases lay between the germline ends. The CDR3 has 14 amino acids. Germline loops: CDR1 MNHNS, CDR2 SASEGT.

V usage is TRBV6-1 and J usage is TRBJ1-2; TRBD1 agrees at 7 bases. Trimming cost V 3 bases and J 7 bases; bases outside gene matches: 8. Germline CDR1 reads MNHNS; CDR2 reads SASEGT. The CDR3 spans 14 residues. DNA of the CDR3: TGTGCCAGCAGTGAGTCTCGACAGGGCGGTGGCTACACCTTC. Protein sequence: CASSESRQGGGYTF.

The V and J genes are TRBV6-6 and TRBJ2-1; D is uncertain. Per germline, CDR1 MNHNY and CDR2 SVGAGI (reference sequence). Trimming pared 6 bases from V and 3 bases from J, leaving 12 bases between. CDR3 length: 14 amino acids. The CDR3 DNA sequence: TGTGCCAGCAGGGTAGCAAACTACTACAATGAGCAGTTCTTC. This encodes CASRVANYYNEQFF.

This clone was seen only once. Sequence at one end of the junction differs from germline and may be a read error. The CDR3 reads CASSPIQGPGNTIYF. The CDR3 DNA is TGTGCTAGCAGCCCAATACAGGGACCTGGAAACACCATATATTTT. The rearrangement links TRBV7-7 to TRBJ1-3, with D possibly TRBD1 on 6 matching bases. The CDR3 is 15 residues long. Germline CDR1 is SSHAT and CDR2 is FNYEAQ (reference sequence).